The clone carrying this TCR beta chain was counted between two and nine times. Its antigen is as yet unknown. This may be a read error: a much more frequent sequence differs by one nucleotide. Because the CDR3 is missing its conserved closing phenylalanine or tryptophan, this is likely a read error. Regarding time point: newly diagnosed GD, antithyroid drugs for less than 3 months. From PBMCs, RNA was extracted and then used to make the TCR library. TCR beta libraries were built with iRepertoire HTBI primers and Arm-PCR of CDR3 regions. TCRdb independently ran MiXCR on the multiplex PCR reads; one entry per CDR3 protein. The data show under 300,000 distinct CDR3 sequences, about 16% seen once. These data originate in a study of regulatory T cells in long-lasting Graves disease. Findings and caveats of the study: The analysis examined peripheral blood only and excluded thyroid tissue. Small numbers of samples may have cut accuracy.

Source: peripheral blood mononuclear cells (PBMCs), taken at new diagnosis, from a patient treated with antithyroid drugs. The receptor was isolated from a female donor with Graves disease.

For the CDR3, the DNA is TGCAGTGCTAGTGGACAGGGCCTAACTAACTATGGCTACACCTCC. It is translated as CSASGQGLTNYGYTS. This sequence joins TRBV20-1 and TRBJ1-2; 8 positions match TRBD1. CDR1 and CDR2 (germline): DFQATT, SNEGSKA (reference sequence). V trimming: 3 bases; J trimming: 0 bases; junction bases outside the gene matches: 6. The length of the CDR3 is 15 residues.